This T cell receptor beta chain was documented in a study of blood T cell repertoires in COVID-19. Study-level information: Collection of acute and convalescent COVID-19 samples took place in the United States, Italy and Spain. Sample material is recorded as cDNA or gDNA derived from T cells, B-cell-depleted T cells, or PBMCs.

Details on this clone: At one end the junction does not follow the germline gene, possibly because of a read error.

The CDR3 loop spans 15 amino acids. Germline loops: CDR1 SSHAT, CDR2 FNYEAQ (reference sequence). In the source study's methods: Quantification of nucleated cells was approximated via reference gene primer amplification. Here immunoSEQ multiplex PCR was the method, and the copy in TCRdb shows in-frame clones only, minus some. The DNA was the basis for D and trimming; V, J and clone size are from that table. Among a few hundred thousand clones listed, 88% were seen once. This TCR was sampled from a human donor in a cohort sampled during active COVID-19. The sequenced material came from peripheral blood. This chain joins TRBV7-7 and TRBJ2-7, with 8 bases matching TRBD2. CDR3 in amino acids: CASSLGAGDAYEQYF. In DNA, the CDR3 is TGTGCTAGCAGCTTAGGAGCGGGAGACGCCTACGAGCAGTACTTC.